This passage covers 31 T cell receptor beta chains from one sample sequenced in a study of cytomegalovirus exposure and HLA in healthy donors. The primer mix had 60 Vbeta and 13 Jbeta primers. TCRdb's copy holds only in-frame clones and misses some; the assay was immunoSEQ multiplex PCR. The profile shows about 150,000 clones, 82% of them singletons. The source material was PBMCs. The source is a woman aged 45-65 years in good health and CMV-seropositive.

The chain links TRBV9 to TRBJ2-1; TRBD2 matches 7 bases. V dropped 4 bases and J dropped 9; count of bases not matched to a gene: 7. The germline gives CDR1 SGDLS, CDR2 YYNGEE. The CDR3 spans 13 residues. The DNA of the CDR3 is TGTGCCAGCAGCCCGTACGCGGGAGCTGAGCAGTTCTTC. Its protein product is CASSPYAGAEQFF.

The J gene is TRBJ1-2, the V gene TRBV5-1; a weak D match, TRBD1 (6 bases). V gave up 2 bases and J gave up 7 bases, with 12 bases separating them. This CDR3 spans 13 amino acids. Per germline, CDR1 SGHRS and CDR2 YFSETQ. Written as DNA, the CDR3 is TGCGCCAGCAGCTTAACAGGGTATGGTGGCTACACCTTC. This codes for CASSLTGYGGYTF.

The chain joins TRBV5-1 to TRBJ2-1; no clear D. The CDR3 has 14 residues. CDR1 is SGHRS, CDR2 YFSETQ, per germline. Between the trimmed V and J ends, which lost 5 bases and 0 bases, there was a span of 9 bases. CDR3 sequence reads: CASREAGSYNEQFF. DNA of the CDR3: TGCGCCAGCAGAGAAGCAGGCTCCTACAATGAGCAGTTCTTC.

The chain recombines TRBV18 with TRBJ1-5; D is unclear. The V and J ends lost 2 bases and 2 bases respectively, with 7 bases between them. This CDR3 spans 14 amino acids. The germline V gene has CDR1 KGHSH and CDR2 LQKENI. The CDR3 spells CASSPRRGNQPQHF. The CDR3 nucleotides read TGTGCCAGCTCACCAAGAAGAGGCAATCAGCCCCAGCATTTT.

This CDR3 reads CASQKAGGSRQPQHF. The CDR3 DNA is TGTGCCAGTCAGAAGGCGGGAGGATCACGTCAGCCCCAGCATTTT. This chain joins TRBV2 and TRBJ1-5; unclear D gene. Germline V gives CDR1 SNHLY, CDR2 FYNNEI. V was cut by 9 bases and J by 6 bases, with 21 bases left in between. The CDR3 length is 15 residues.

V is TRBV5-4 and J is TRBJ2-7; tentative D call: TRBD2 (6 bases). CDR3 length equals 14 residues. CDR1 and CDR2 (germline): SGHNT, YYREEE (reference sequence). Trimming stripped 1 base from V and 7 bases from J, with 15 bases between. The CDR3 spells CASSLTGSPGEQYF. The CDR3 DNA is TGTGCCAGCAGCTTGACCGGGAGCCCCGGGGAGCAGTACTTC.

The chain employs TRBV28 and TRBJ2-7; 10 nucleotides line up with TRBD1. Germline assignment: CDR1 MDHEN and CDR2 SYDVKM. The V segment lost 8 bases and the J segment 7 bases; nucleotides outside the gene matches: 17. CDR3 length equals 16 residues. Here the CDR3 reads CASSSAPGTGVLEQYF. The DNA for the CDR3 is TGTGCCAGCTCTTCGGCCCCCGGGACAGGGGTTCTTGAGCAGTACTTC.

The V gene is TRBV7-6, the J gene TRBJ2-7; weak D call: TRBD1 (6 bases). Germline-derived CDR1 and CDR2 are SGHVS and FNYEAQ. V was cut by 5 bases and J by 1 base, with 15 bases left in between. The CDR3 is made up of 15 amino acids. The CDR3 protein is CASSLRLGGSYEQYF. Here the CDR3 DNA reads TGTGCCAGCAGCCTGAGGTTAGGGGGTTCCTACGAGCAGTACTTC.

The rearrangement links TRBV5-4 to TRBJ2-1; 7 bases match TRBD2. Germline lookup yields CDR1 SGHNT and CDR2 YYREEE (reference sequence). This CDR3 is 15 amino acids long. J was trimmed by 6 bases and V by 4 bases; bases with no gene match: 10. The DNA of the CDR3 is TGTGCCAGCAGCCTGGAAGCGGGGAATCGCAATGAGCAGTTCTTC. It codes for CASSLEAGNRNEQFF.

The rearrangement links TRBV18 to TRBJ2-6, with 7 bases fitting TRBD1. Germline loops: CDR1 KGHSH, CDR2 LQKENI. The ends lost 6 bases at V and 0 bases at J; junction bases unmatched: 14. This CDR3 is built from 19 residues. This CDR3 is CASSLTGQVGVSGANVLTF. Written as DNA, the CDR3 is TGTGCCAGCTCTCTCACCGGACAGGTCGGAGTCTCTGGGGCCAACGTCCTGACTTTC.

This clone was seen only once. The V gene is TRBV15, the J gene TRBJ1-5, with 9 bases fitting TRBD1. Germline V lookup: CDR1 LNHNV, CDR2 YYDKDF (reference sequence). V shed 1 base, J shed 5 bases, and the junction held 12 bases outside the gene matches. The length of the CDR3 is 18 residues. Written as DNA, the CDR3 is TGTGCCACCAGCAGAGGGGTTTGGGGACAGGGTCTCGATCAGCCCCAGCATTTT. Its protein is CATSRGVWGQGLDQPQHF.

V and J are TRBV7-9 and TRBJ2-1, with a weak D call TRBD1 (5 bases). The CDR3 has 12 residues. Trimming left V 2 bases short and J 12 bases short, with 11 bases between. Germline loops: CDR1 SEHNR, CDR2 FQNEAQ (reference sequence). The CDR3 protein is CASSLLGATQFF. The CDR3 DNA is TGTGCCAGCAGCTTATTAGGGGCGACGCAGTTCTTC. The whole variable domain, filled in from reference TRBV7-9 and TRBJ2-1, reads DTGVSQNPRHKITKRGQNVTFRCDPISEHNRLYWYRQTLGQGPEFLTYFQNEAQLEKSRLLSDRFSAERPKGSFSTLEIQRTEQGDSAMYLCASSLLGATQFFGPGTRLTVL.

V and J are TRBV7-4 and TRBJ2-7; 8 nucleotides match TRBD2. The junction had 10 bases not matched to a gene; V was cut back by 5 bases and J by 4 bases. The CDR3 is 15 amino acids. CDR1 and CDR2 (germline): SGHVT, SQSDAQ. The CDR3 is CASSPYGGRPYEQYF. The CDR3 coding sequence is TGTGCCAGCAGCCCCTATGGCGGGAGGCCATACGAGCAGTACTTC.

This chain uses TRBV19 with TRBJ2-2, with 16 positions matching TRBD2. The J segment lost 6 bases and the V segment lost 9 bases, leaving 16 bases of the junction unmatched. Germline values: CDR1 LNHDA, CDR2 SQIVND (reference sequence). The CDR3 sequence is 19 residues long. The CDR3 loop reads CASHAGTSGRALRAGELFF. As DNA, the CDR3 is TGTGCCAGCCATGCCGGGACTAGCGGGAGGGCCTTGCGTGCCGGGGAGCTGTTTTTT.

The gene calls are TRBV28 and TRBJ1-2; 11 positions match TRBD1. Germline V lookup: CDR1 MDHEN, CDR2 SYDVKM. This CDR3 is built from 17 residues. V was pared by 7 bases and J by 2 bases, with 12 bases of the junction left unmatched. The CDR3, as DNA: TGTGCCAGCAACTATCCGGACAGGGGGCTCGAAAACTATGGCTACACCTTC. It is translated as CASNYPDRGLENYGYTF.

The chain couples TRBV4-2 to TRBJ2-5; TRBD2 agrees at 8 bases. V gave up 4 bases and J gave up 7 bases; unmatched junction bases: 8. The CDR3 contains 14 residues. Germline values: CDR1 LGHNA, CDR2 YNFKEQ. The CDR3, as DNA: TGTGCCAGCAGCCCCGTTGGGACTAGTGCGACCCAGTACTTC. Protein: CASSPVGTSATQYF.

In DNA, the CDR3 is TGTGCCAGCAGCCCCCGGACAGCTGGAAACATTCAGTACTTC. Its protein is CASSPRTAGNIQYF. The rearrangement links TRBV9 to TRBJ2-4, with TRBD1 as a possible D gene (6 bases). CDR1 is SGDLS and CDR2 is YYNGEE in the germline V gene. The CDR3 is made up of 14 amino acids. The V and J ends lost 4 bases and 6 bases respectively, with 14 bases between them.

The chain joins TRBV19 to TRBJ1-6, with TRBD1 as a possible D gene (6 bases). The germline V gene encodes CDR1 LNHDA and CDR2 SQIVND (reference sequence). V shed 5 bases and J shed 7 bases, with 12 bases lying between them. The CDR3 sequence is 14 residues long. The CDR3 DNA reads TGTGCCAGTAGTCAGGGGACCGAAAATTCACCCCTCCACTTT. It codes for CASSQGTENSPLHF.

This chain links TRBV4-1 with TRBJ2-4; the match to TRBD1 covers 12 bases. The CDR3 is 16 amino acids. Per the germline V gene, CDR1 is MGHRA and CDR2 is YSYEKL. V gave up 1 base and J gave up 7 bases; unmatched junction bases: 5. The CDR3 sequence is CASSQGGTGGLNIQYF. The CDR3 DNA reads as TGCGCCAGCAGCCAAGGGGGGACAGGGGGCCTTAACATTCAGTACTTC.

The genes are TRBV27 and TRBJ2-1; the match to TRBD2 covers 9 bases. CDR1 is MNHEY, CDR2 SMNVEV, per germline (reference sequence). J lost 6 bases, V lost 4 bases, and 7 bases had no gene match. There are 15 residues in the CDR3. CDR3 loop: CASSSLAGFGNEQFF. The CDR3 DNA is TGTGCCAGCAGTTCCCTAGCGGGATTTGGCAATGAGCAGTTCTTC.

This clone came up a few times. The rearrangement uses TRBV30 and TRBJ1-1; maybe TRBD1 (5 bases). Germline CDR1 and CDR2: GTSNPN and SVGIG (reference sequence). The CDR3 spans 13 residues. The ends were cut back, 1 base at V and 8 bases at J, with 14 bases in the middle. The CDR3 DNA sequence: TGTGCCTGGAGTGCCCTCAGATGGGGCGAAGCTTTCTTT. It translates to CAWSALRWGEAFF.

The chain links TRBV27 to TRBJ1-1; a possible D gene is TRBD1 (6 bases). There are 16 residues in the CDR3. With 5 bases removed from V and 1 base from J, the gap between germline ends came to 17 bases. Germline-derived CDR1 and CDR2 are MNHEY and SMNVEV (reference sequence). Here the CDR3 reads CASSALQGLQNTEAFF. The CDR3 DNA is TGTGCCAGCAGTGCTTTACAGGGCTTACAGAACACTGAAGCTTTCTTT.

Written as DNA, the CDR3 is TGTGCCAGCAGCCCACCCGACAGTGAAGCTTTCTTT. It encodes CASSPPDSEAFF. The V call is TRBV9, the J call TRBJ1-1, with D possibly being TRBD1 (5 bases). The CDR3 covers 12 residues. Germline V lookup: CDR1 SGDLS, CDR2 YYNGEE. The V gene lost 4 bases and the J gene lost 7 bases, with 11 bases spanning the gap.

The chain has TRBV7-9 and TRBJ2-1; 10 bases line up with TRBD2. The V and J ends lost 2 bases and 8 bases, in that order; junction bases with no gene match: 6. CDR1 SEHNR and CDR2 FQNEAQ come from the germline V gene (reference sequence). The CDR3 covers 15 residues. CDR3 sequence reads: CASSLIQLAGYEQFF. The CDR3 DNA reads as TGTGCCAGCAGCTTAATCCAACTAGCGGGATATGAGCAGTTCTTC.

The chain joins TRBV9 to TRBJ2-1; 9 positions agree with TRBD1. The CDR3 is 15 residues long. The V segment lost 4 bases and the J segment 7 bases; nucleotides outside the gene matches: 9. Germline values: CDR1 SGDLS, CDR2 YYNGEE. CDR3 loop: CASSFGTGIRNEQFF. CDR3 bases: TGTGCCAGCAGCTTCGGGACAGGGATAAGAAATGAGCAGTTCTTC.

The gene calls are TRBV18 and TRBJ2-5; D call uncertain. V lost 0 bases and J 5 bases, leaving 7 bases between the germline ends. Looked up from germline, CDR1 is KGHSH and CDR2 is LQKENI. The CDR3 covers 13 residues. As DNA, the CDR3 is TGTGCCAGCTCACCACCCTCCGCGGAGACCCAGTACTTC. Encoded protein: CASSPPSAETQYF. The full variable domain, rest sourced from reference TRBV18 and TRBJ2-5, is NAGVMQNPRHLVRRRGQEARLRCSPMKGHSHVYWYRQLPEEGLKFMVYLQKENIIDESGMPKERFSAEFPKEGPSILRIQQVVRGDSAAYFCASSPPSAETQYFGPGTRLLVL.

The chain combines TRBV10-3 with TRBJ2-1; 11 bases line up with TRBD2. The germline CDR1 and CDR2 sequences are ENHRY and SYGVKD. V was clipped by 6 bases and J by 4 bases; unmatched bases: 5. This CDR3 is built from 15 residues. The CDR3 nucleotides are TGTGCCATCAGCTCAGGGACTAGCGGTTACAATGAGCAGTTCTTC. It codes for CAISSGTSGYNEQFF.

CDR3 sequence: CACGNPSLPQYF. The CDR3 region has the DNA TGTGCCTGCGGGAACCCCTCCCTACCCCAGTACTTC. The rearrangement uses TRBV30 and TRBJ2-5; a weak D match, TRBD2 (5 bases). Trimming took 6 bases from V and 9 from J, leaving 17 bases between them. CDR3 size: 12 residues. Per the germline V gene, CDR1 is GTSNPN and CDR2 is SVGIG (reference sequence).

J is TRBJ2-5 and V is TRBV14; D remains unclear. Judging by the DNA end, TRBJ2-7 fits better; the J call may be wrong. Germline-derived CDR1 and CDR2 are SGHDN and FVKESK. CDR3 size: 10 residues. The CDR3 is CASSPYEQYF. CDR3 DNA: TGTGCCAGCAGCCCGTACGAGCAGTACTTC.

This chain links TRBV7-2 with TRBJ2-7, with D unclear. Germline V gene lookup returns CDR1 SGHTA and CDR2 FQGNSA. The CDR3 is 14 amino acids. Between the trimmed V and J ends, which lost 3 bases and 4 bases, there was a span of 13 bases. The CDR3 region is CASSLMQAGYEQYF. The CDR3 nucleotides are TGTGCCAGCAGCTTGATGCAAGCAGGTTACGAGCAGTACTTC.

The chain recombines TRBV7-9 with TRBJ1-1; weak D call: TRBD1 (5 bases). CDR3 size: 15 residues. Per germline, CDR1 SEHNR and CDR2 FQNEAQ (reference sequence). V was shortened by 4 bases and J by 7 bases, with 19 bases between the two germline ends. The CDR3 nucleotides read TGTGCCAGCAGCTCACCTAAAGCAGGGCTCCGTGAAGCTTTCTTT. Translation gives CASSSPKAGLREAFF.